This section outlines one T cell receptor (beta chain) sequence together with its context. This clone showed up just once. The antigen it binds to is not known. No base quality values were provided; no much bigger clone lies one nucleotide off. The receptor library was made with the immunoSEQ multiplex PCR assay. TCRdb retrieved this table from immuneACCESS and kept in-frame rearrangements only. Not all clones are present; in checked studies, unresolved V genes account for under half, and no reason is known for the remainder. The sample has more than 35,000 clones on record, around 90% of them singletons. Of the sample, 0.56% falls within the top ten clones. This entry is derived from a study of T cell changes during pregnancy in multiple sclerosis (dated by TCRdb to between 2019 and 2020). Study-wide context: The study examined how the T cell repertoire changed over the course of pregnancy in women with multiple sclerosis.

The CDR3 sequence holds 16 residues, the cysteine and phenylalanine included. Only the CDR3 region is kept as DNA, spanning 48 bases read in frame from base 1. V has 1 base trimmed and J has 2 bases trimmed; junction bases matching no gene number 3. Per the germline V gene, SGHRS is the CDR1 and YFSETQ is the CDR2. This TCR came from a female donor with multiple sclerosis, enrolled in a pregnancy study. The chain is assembled from TRBV5-1 and TRBJ2-5, and 12 junctional nucleotides match TRBD2. The specimen comprised CD4+ T cells from peripheral blood mononuclear cells, sampled before pregnancy. The DNA sequence follows: TGCGCCAGCAGCTTGCTAGCGGGGGGGCGTCAAGAGACCCAGTACTTC. Its protein product is CASSLLAGGRQETQYF. Here the CDR3 is joined to the reference TRBV5-1 and TRBJ2-5 genes, and the full variable domain is: KAGVTQTPRYLIKTRGQQVTLSCSPISGHRSVSWYQQTPGQGLQFLFEYFSETQRNKGNFPGRFSGRQFSNSRSEMNVSTLELGDSALYLCASSLLAGGRQETQYFGPGTRLLVL.